Listed below are T cell receptor beta chains from one sample, sequenced in a study of monozygotic twins with inflammatory bowel disease. TCRdb reanalyzed the 5' RACE reads, giving one entry per CDR3 protein sequence and no DNA. Its listing shows 350,000 to 500,000 distinct CDR3 sequences. Sequencing was performed on blood. The receptors derive from a human donor with ulcerative colitis or Crohn's disease, or a healthy co-twin of an affected twin (not recorded which). The CDR3 runs from the conserved cysteine through the conserved F or W.

V gene	J gene	CDR3 protein
TRBV20-1	TRBJ2-1	CSAGDRVGNEQFF
TRBV27	TRBJ1-3	CASRGQNTGNTIYF
TRBV28	TRBJ1-4	CASKTGGPSVNEKLFF
TRBV7-9	TRBJ1-3	CASSLSQGGPGNTIYF
TRBV7-8	TRBJ2-6	CASSFREQADSGANVLTF
TRBV7-7	TRBJ2-5	CASSQMGQETQYF
TRBV12-3/TRBV12-4	TRBJ1-6	CASSLGTVNNSPLHF
TRBV12-3/TRBV12-4	TRBJ2-7	CASSFPTGTEYF
TRBV20-1	TRBJ1-1	CSARDWKGTNTEAFF
TRBV20-1	TRBJ2-3	CSASPDVRGTSSDTQYF
TRBV6-6	TRBJ2-7	CAAGTGGYEQYF
TRBV10-3	TRBJ2-1	CAISEGIEQFF
TRBV19	TRBJ1-1	CASIGDKNTEAFF
TRBV20-1	TRBJ2-2	CSAQPHTTNTGELFF
TRBV7-3	TRBJ2-2	CASSSGHVGTGELFF
TRBV4-2	TRBJ2-2	CASSQDFLLNTGELFF
TRBV3-1	TRBJ1-6	CASSRQGTSYNSPLHF
TRBV19	TRBJ2-1	CASSPLPRTGNEQFF
TRBV12-3/TRBV12-4	TRBJ1-1	CASTQSGMNTEAFF
TRBV28	TRBJ1-6	CASSTLKGVENSPLHF
TRBV7-9	TRBJ2-3	CASSLPQGGGSNTQYF
TRBV20-1	TRBJ1-5	CSASGGEFSQPQHF
TRBV12-3/TRBV12-4	TRBJ1-4	CASSFMTGNEKLFF
TRBV5-4	TRBJ2-7	CASRRGSSDYEQYF
TRBV2	TRBJ2-7	CASSPTGALLYEQYF
TRBV7-2	TRBJ2-7	CASSRSGRHEQYF
TRBV28	TRBJ2-1	CASSLLGLADLNEQFF
TRBV7-3	TRBJ2-1	CASSLGQSVNEQFF
TRBV5-5	TRBJ2-1	CASSLSSRDEQFF
TRBV12-3/TRBV12-4	TRBJ2-3	CASSLMSARTDTQYF